This T cell receptor beta chain was sequenced for a study of metastatic and nonmetastatic thyroid tumors. The overall study: Peripheral blood and tumor or nodule samples from malignant and benign thyroid patients were compared.

All patients reached thyroid surgery having received no treatment beforehand. This clone has ten or more counts. Its matching antigen is unknown. Study-wide results and limits: When malignant thyroid tumors were compared with benign nodules, TCR beta diversity was reportedly significantly higher in the malignant tumors. This held in both blood and tumor samples.

The CDR3 has 15 residues. V was clipped by 2 bases and J by 5 bases, with 13 bases between them. Per germline, CDR1 WNHNN and CDR2 SYGVQD (reference sequence). In the original processing: The study took CDR3 differences across clinicopathological groups and made a distant-metastasis classifier for papillary thyroid cancer from them. TCRdb re-called clones from the PCR reads using MiXCR. V and J calls and clone size were set by TCRdb, not the authors. The data hold about 19,000 clones, with around a quarter observed a single time. This receptor was taken from a female donor with papillary thyroid cancer or a benign thyroid nodule (not recorded which). Some clones in this sample may be carry-over from other donors' samples. The chain employs TRBV10-1 and TRBJ2-1; TRBD2 is a possible D gene (6 bases). Source material: tumor tissue. CDR3 sequence (DNA): TGCGCCAGCAGTGAGAACAGCGGGTGGGACAATGAGCAGTTCTTC. It is translated as CASSENSGWDNEQFF.